A selection of T cell receptor beta chains follows, all from one sample in a study of blood T cell repertoires in COVID-19. The assay was immunoSEQ multiplex PCR, and TCRdb's table has in-frame clones only and misses some. The sample holds roughly 180,000 clones, around four fifths seen once. The sequenced sample was peripheral blood. These TCRs come from a man aged 35 to 55 who had recovered from COVID-19. CDR3s include the opening cysteine and the closing phenylalanine or tryptophan. D genes are given only for firm matches. Size values are once, few and many counts, or a class for expanded clones, and some rows have none.

TRBV19,TRBJ1-1,.,.,TGTGCCAGTAGTATTGGACAGATGAACACTGAAGCTTTCTTT,CASSIGQMNTEAFF
TRBV10-3,TRBJ2-5,.,.,TGTGCCATCAGTGAGTCTTATACCCAGTACTTC,CAISESYTQYF
TRBV6-1,TRBJ1-4,.,.,TGTGCCAGCAGTGAGCAGGGGAGCGAAAAACTGTTTTTT,CASSEQGSEKLFF
TRBV11-2,TRBJ2-7,.,once,TGTGCCAGCAGCGGCGGATCCTACGAGCAGTACTTC,CASSGGSYEQYF
TRBV7-2,TRBJ1-5,.,.,TGTGCCAGCAGCTCAAACAGGGGCAATCAGCCCCAGCATTTT,CASSSNRGNQPQHF
TRBV7-9,TRBJ2-1,.,once,TGTGCCAGCAGCTTTGGCGGGGTCCGCAATGAGCAGTTCTTC,CASSFGGVRNEQFF
TRBV4-3,TRBJ2-7,TRBD2,.,TGCGCCAGCAGCCAAGGGCTTAGCGGGGACTACGAGCAGTACTTC,CASSQGLSGDYEQYF
TRBV12-5,TRBJ2-3,.,once,TGTGCTAGTGGTTCACAGAGCTGGGGCACAGATACGCAGTATTTT,CASGSQSWGTDTQYF
TRBV7-8,TRBJ2-2,.,.,TGTGCCAGCAGCCCGATGACGGGACTTTCCGCCGGGGAGCTGTTTTTT,CASSPMTGLSAGELFF
TRBV4-3,TRBJ1-2,.,.,TGCGCCAGCAGCCAAGATCGGGGGGGCTATGGCTACACCTTC,CASSQDRGGYGYTF
TRBV7-3,TRBJ2-7,TRBD1,.,TGTGCCAGCAGCTACACAGGGGGGTCCTACGAGCAGTACTTC,CASSYTGGSYEQYF
TRBV7-2,TRBJ2-7,.,.,TGTGCCAGCAGCCCCTCAGGGGTCTCCTACGAGCAGTACTTC,CASSPSGVSYEQYF
TRBV4-3,TRBJ1-1,.,few,TGCGCCAGCAGCCAAGATCCGGTGAACACTGAAGCTTTCTTT,CASSQDPVNTEAFF
TRBV7-9,TRBJ2-7,.,.,TGTGCCAGCAGCTTAGGATCCCCGGGAGCGACCTACGAGCAGTACTTC,CASSLGSPGATYEQYF
TRBV19,TRBJ1-5,.,.,TGTGCCAGTAGTATAGCGGGGAGCGGGGGGAATCAGCCCCAGCATTTT,CASSIAGSGGNQPQHF
TRBV24-1,TRBJ2-3,.,once,TGTGCCACCAGTGTGGGCTATACGCAGTATTTT,CATSVGYTQYF
TRBV28,TRBJ2-5,.,.,TGTGCCAGCAGTTTAAATAGGGGGATCCAAGAGACCCAGTACTTC,CASSLNRGIQETQYF
TRBV18,TRBJ2-1,TRBD2,few,TGTGCCAGCTCTTGGACTAGCGGGAGCCCAGGTTACAATGAGCAGTTCTTC,CASSWTSGSPGYNEQFF
TRBV4-3,TRBJ1-4,.,.,TGCGCCAGCAGCCAAGATTACGGGCAGAGGACACTCTTTTTT,CASSQDYGQRTLFF
TRBV10-3,TRBJ2-3,.,.,TGTGCCATCAGTGAGACTACCGCAAGCACAGATACGCAGTATTTT,CAISETTASTDTQYF
TRBV19,TRBJ1-6,.,.,TGTGCCAGTAGTATAGAGAGGGATGGTTCACCCCTCCACTTT,CASSIERDGSPLHF
TRBV9,TRBJ1-1,.,.,TGTGCCAGCAGCGTAGAACAGAACACTGAAGCTTTCTTT,CASSVEQNTEAFF
TRBV7-9,TRBJ1-4,.,medium-sized,TGTGCCAGCAGCTTACGCAGGGAGGATGAAAAACTGTTTTTT,CASSLRREDEKLFF
TRBV6-5,TRBJ1-6,.,.,TGTGCCAGCATGTTCAGTTACTCCTATAATTCACCCCTCCACTTT,CASMFSYSYNSPLHF
TRBV3-1/TRBV3-2,TRBJ2-2,TRBD2,few,TGTGCCAGCAGCCAAGATCCGCGGGAGTGGGACGGGGAGCTGTTTTTT,CASSQDPREWDGELFF